Listed here are 28 T cell receptor beta chains from one sample, sequenced in a study of shared clonotypes between healthy human individuals. The table came from immunoSEQ multiplex PCR; TCRdb's copy has only in-frame clones and leaves some out. Counted here are over a million clones, more than 75% occurring once; the ten biggest clones make up 0.55% to 0.7%. Sequencing was done on a sample of memory CD4+ T cells from PBMCs. Subset specified: CD45RA-negative fraction. Every receptor here comes from a man aged 18 to 29 in good health. Some clones in this sample may be carry-over from other donors' samples.

CDR3 residues: CASSLERQETQYF. For the CDR3, the DNA is TGTGCCAGCAGCTTAGAACGCCAAGAGACCCAGTACTTC. This rearrangement joins TRBV7-2 to TRBJ2-5; D gene unclear. There are 13 residues in the CDR3. The germline V and J ends were trimmed by 1 base and 1 base, with 4 bases remaining between them. Germline V gene data show CDR1 as SGHTA and CDR2 as FQGNSA.

This clone was detected ten times or more. The chain uses TRBV6-5 and TRBJ2-7, with 7 nucleotides matching TRBD2. Germline lookup yields CDR1 MNHEY and CDR2 SVGAGI. The CDR3 contains 16 residues. The V and J ends lost 2 bases and 5 bases, in that order; junction bases with no gene match: 12. As DNA, the CDR3 is TGTGCCAGCAGTTACGATAGGGGCGGGAGAAACGACGAGCAGTACTTC. Its translation: CASSYDRGGRNDEQYF.

The V call is TRBV27, the J call TRBJ1-1; maybe TRBD1 (5 bases). Trimming took 4 bases from V and 5 from J, leaving 20 bases between them. Germline-derived CDR1 and CDR2 are MNHEY and SMNVEV (reference sequence). The CDR3 is 16 amino acids. This CDR3 is CASSSTTRTRGTEAFF. Written as DNA, the CDR3 is TGTGCCAGCAGTTCCACTACTCGGACACGGGGGACTGAAGCTTTCTTT.

V gene TRBV5-1 combines with J gene TRBJ2-7; 11 bases agree with TRBD2. The J call could be wrong; TRBJ2-1 is a better fit for the DNA end. The CDR3 runs 19 residues. Germline CDR1 SGHRS, CDR2 YFSETQ. The chain's CDR3 is CASSLGAGTSGDPYNEQFF. The DNA for the CDR3 is TGCGCCAGCAGCTTAGGTGCCGGGACTAGCGGAGACCCCTACAATGAGCAGTTCTTC.

J is TRBJ2-7 and V is TRBV4-3; 7 bases are a match to TRBD2. V dropped 0 bases and J dropped 5; count of bases not matched to a gene: 10. CDR3 size: 16 residues. Germline CDR1 reads LGHNA; CDR2 reads YSLEER. The DNA for the CDR3 is TGCGCCAGCAGCCAAGATTGGCAAGCGGGATTGAACGAGCAGTACTTC. Its protein is CASSQDWQAGLNEQYF.

V is TRBV5-4 and J is TRBJ2-4, with 8 bases aligning to TRBD2. CDR1 and CDR2 from the germline V gene are SGHNT and YYREEE (reference sequence). This CDR3 is built from 14 residues. V dropped 4 bases and J dropped 5; count of bases not matched to a gene: 5. CDR3 sequence: CASSRGGGQNIQYF. The CDR3 DNA is TGTGCCAGCAGCCGGGGGGGAGGCCAAAACATTCAGTACTTC.

The chain is built from TRBV5-6 and TRBJ2-7; 8 positions agree with TRBD1. The V and J ends lost 1 base and 3 bases, in that order; junction bases with no gene match: 6. The CDR3 loop spans 15 amino acids. CDR1 and CDR2 (germline): SGHDT, YYEEEE. CDR3 residues: CASSLKTGAHYEQYF. In DNA form, the CDR3 reads TGTGCCAGCAGCTTGAAGACAGGGGCCCACTACGAGCAGTACTTC.

V gene TRBV28 combines with J gene TRBJ2-7; 9 bases map to TRBD2. CDR3 length: 16 residues. Germline-derived CDR1 and CDR2 are MDHEN and SYDVKM. With 7 bases clipped from V and 3 bases from J, the junction kept 13 bases outside the gene matches. This chain's CDR3 is CASKTPPAGGHYEQYF. The CDR3 nucleotides are TGTGCCAGCAAAACTCCGCCCGCGGGGGGGCACTACGAGCAGTACTTC.

On this clone: This sequence may be a read error, since a much larger clone differs from it by one base. The same CDR3 arises from other DNA sequences in this sample as well. The rearrangement uses TRBV28 and TRBJ1-2; a possible D gene is TRBD1 (5 bases). Germline loops: CDR1 MDHEN, CDR2 SYDVKM. This CDR3 has 13 residues. V lost 3 bases and J 3 bases, leaving 8 bases between the germline ends. CDR3 amino acids: CASSLGGYYGYTF. The CDR3 DNA reads TGTGCCAGCAGTTTGGGGGGGTACTATGGCTACACCTTC.

The V and J genes are TRBV19 and TRBJ2-7; the D call may be TRBD1 or TRBD2 (5 bases each). Trimming cost V 7 bases and J 0 bases, with 13 bases left between them. CDR1 and CDR2 from the germline V gene are LNHDA and SQIVND (reference sequence). CDR3 length equals 14 residues. The CDR3 DNA is TGTGCCAGTAAATATGAGGGGCCCTCCTACGAGCAGTACTTC. This translates into CASKYEGPSYEQYF.

In its sample, this clone was seen many times. The V call is TRBV11-3, the J call TRBJ1-1; D remains unclear. The length of the CDR3 is 13 residues. Trimming stripped 0 bases from V and 0 bases from J, with 2 bases between. Germline CDR1 and CDR2: SGHNT and YENEEA. CDR3 amino acids: CASSLDLNTEAFF. The CDR3 coding sequence is TGTGCCAGCAGCTTAGATTTGAACACTGAAGCTTTCTTT.

This rearrangement joins TRBV20-1 to TRBJ2-1; no definite D call. Germline V CDR1 and CDR2: DFQATT, SNEGSKA (reference sequence). CDR3 length equals 11 residues. V gave up 8 bases and J gave up 6 bases, with 11 bases separating them. As DNA, the CDR3 is TGCAGTCCCCATAGGCGCAATGAGCAGTTCTTC. Translation: CSPHRRNEQFF.

The genes are TRBV7-2 and TRBJ1-5, with D hard to call. V shed 1 base and J shed 3 bases, with 10 bases lying between them. Germline values: CDR1 SGHTA, CDR2 FQGNSA. The CDR3 spans 15 residues. This CDR3 is CASSLEGPINQPQHF. CDR3 sequence (DNA): TGTGCCAGCAGCTTAGAAGGGCCTATCAATCAGCCCCAGCATTTT. The variable domain in full, completed from reference TRBV7-2 and TRBJ1-5, reads GAGVSQSPSNKVTEKGKDVELRCDPISGHTALYWYRQSLGQGLEFLIYFQGNSAPDKSGLPSDRFSAERTGGSVSTLTIQRTQQEDSAVYLCASSLEGPINQPQHFGDGTRLSIL.

CDR3 sequence: CASSQDSSGNQPQHF. CDR3 DNA: TGTGCCAGCAGCCAAGATTCCTCGGGCAATCAGCCCCAGCATTTT. The V gene is TRBV4-2, the J gene TRBJ1-5; D not certain. Germline V gene sequence: CDR1 LGHNA, CDR2 YNFKEQ. Trimming removed 0 bases from V and 2 bases from J, with 8 bases in between. The CDR3 consists of 15 residues.

The chain is built from TRBV30 and TRBJ2-5; TRBD2 might be the D (5 bases). V was pared by 1 base and J by 6 bases, with 15 bases between. The germline V gene encodes CDR1 GTSNPN and CDR2 SVGIG (reference sequence). This CDR3 region has 14 residues. CDR3 region: CAWSAFTSSQTQYF. Here the CDR3 DNA reads TGTGCCTGGAGTGCCTTTACTAGTTCCCAGACCCAGTACTTC.

Note on this clone: The same CDR3 also results from other DNA sequences found in this sample. The V and J genes are TRBV2 and TRBJ1-5; 9 bases are shared with TRBD1. Germline V CDR1 and CDR2: SNHLY, FYNNEI. The V segment lost 4 bases and the J segment 7 bases; nucleotides outside the gene matches: 5. This CDR3 is built from 14 residues. The CDR3 sequence is CASSGTGEGQPQHF. CDR3 nucleotide sequence: TGTGCCAGCAGTGGGACAGGGGAGGGACAGCCCCAGCATTTT.

In the case of this clone: The same CDR3 is also encoded by other DNA sequences in this sample. The chain is built from TRBV4-1 and TRBJ1-4; no definite D call. CDR1 MGHRA and CDR2 YSYEKL come from the germline V gene. CDR3 size: 15 residues. The V end lost 1 base, the J end lost 0 bases, and 6 bases lay between the germline ends. As DNA, the CDR3 is TGCGCCAGCAGCCAAGGGCGGGCAACTAATGAAAAACTGTTTTTT. It encodes CASSQGRATNEKLFF.

The sample holds one count of this clone. The genes are TRBV6-6 and TRBJ1-4; D gene unclear. CDR3 size: 13 residues. Germline V gene sequence: CDR1 MNHNY, CDR2 SVGAGI (reference sequence). The ends were cut back, 0 bases at V and 3 bases at J, with 2 bases in the middle. The CDR3 sequence: CASSYSPNEKLFF. In DNA form, the CDR3 reads TGTGCCAGCAGTTACTCACCTAATGAAAAACTGTTTTTT.

This chain links TRBV10-3 with TRBJ1-3; TRBD1 is a possible D gene (5 bases). This CDR3 comprises 13 residues. Trimming removed 6 bases from V and 1 base from J, with 7 bases in between. CDR1 is ENHRY, CDR2 SYGVKD, per germline. The CDR3 DNA follows: TGTGCCATCAGGGGGGTTTCTGGAAACACCATATATTTT. The encoded protein is CAIRGVSGNTIYF.

J is TRBJ2-7 and V is TRBV11-2, with D perhaps TRBD1 (6 bases). The CDR3 spans 13 residues. V lost 9 bases to trimming and J lost 7 bases, with 19 bases between them. CDR1 SGHAT and CDR2 FQNNGV come from the germline V gene. The CDR3 is CASKTIGRGEQYF. CDR3 DNA: TGTGCCAGTAAAACAATTGGAAGGGGGGAGCAGTACTTC.

The rearrangement uses TRBV28 and TRBJ2-3; the match to TRBD2 covers 11 bases. The CDR3 covers 15 residues. In germline, CDR1 is MDHEN, CDR2 SYDVKM. V lost 8 bases, J lost 1 base, and 5 bases stayed unmatched. CDR3 DNA sequence: TGTGCCAGCCGAACTAGCGGGAGAGGCACAGATACGCAGTATTTT. Translating gives CASRTSGRGTDTQYF.

The chain uses TRBV7-9 and TRBJ1-4; D unresolved. Deletions cut 5 bases from V and 8 bases from J, with 12 bases between. CDR1 is SEHNR, CDR2 FQNEAQ, per germline (reference sequence). The CDR3 contains 13 residues. The CDR3 spells CASSPQNGEKLFF. The DNA for the CDR3 is TGTGCCAGCAGCCCCCAGAACGGGGAAAAACTGTTTTTT.

The chain recombines TRBV10-3 with TRBJ1-4; D not certain. The CDR3 spans 13 residues. V was shortened by 8 bases and J by 4 bases, with 11 bases between the two germline ends. Germline CDR1 and CDR2: ENHRY and SYGVKD. Here the CDR3 DNA reads TGTGCCATCCGAGGCGGAGATAATGAAAAACTGTTTTTT. This encodes CAIRGGDNEKLFF.

This clone occurred once. Different DNA sequences within this sample yield the same CDR3. The chain combines TRBV28 with TRBJ1-4; D is perhaps TRBD1 (5 bases). The V gene's germline CDR1 is MDHEN and CDR2 SYDVKM. V was trimmed by 9 bases and J by 5 bases, leaving 10 bases between them. This CDR3 has 12 residues. CDR3 sequence reads: CASKTGNEKLFF. In DNA, the CDR3 is TGTGCCAGTAAAACAGGAAATGAAAAACTGTTTTTT.

The chain combines TRBV4-2 with TRBJ2-7, with a tentative D call TRBD1 (5 bases). The V end was cut by 2 bases, the J end by 1 base, with 6 bases between. The germline gives CDR1 LGHNA, CDR2 YNFKEQ. The CDR3 covers 13 residues. The CDR3 bases are TGTGCCAGCAGCCAACCAGGGTCCTACGAGCAGTACTTC. This gives the protein CASSQPGSYEQYF.

The chain recombines TRBV7-2 with TRBJ2-7; the match to TRBD1 covers 10 bases. The ends lost 1 base at V and 4 bases at J; junction bases unmatched: 7. Germline values: CDR1 SGHTA, CDR2 FQGNSA. The CDR3 is 16 amino acids. This chain's CDR3 is CASSLEGRDRGYEQYF. The CDR3 DNA reads as TGTGCCAGCAGCTTAGAAGGCCGGGACAGGGGATACGAGCAGTACTTC.

The CDR3 DNA follows: TGTGCCAGCAGTAACGCGGAGACCCAGTACTTC. Amino acids: CASSNAETQYF. The chain has TRBV28 and TRBJ2-5, with no clear D. The germline gives CDR1 MDHEN, CDR2 SYDVKM. Trimming took off 5 bases at V and 5 bases at J, with 6 bases between the two ends. CDR3 length equals 11 residues.

The rearrangement joins TRBV6-5 to TRBJ1-1, with D possibly matching TRBD1 (6 bases). Germline V gene lookup returns CDR1 MNHEY and CDR2 SVGAGI. The CDR3 sequence is 13 residues long. With 6 bases removed from V and 3 bases from J, the gap between germline ends came to 11 bases. CDR3 bases: TGTGCCAGCAGGCGAGGGGGTTACACTGAAGCTTTCTTT. It yields the protein CASRRGGYTEAFF.